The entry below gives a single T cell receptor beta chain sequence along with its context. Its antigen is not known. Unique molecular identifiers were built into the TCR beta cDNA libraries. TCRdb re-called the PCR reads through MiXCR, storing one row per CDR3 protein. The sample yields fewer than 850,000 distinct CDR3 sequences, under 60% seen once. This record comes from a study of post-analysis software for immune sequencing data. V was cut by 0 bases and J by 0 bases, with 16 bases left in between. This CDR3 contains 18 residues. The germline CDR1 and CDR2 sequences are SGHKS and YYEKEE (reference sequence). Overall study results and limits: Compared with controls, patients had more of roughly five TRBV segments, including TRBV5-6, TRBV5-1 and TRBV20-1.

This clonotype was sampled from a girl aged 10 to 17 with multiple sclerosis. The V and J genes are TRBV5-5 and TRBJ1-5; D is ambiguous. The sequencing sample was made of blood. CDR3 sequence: CASSLGADTPYSNQPQHF. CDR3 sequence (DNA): TGTGCCAGCAGCTTGGGGGCAGATACACCTTATAGCAATCAGCCCCAGCATTTT.